This T cell receptor (beta chain) originates from a study of T cell repertoires in cytomegalovirus infection. This clonotype was counted a few times. The antigen is not known. CDR3 length equals 12 residues. Between the trimmed V and J ends, which lost 5 bases and 9 bases, there was a span of 11 bases. TCRdb fed the reads into MiXCR, producing one record per CDR3 protein. The table has about 500,000 distinct CDR3 sequences, roughly a third seen once. The sequencing used cultured PBMCs, collected from culture after CMV antigen stimulation. This clonotype was sampled from a human donor in good health (CMV status not recorded). Some clones in this sample may be carry-over from other donors' samples. The rearrangement links TRBV12-3 or TRBV12-4 to TRBJ2-1, with D perhaps matching TRBD2 (5 bases). CDR3 sequence reads: CASSRRGGEQFF. Written as DNA, the CDR3 is TGTGCCAGCAGTCGCCGGGGTGGTGAGCAGTTCTTC.